The source of this TCR beta chain is a study of blood T cells in healthy people across ages. Peripheral blood, around 10 milliliters per donor, was collected. Researchers isolated at least 6 million PBMCs per sample. The authors ran a second PCR of 7 to 11 cycles using a sample-barcoded 5' primer and a J-beta primer mix. Each CDR3 protein gets one entry after TCRdb re-called the 5' RACE reads with MiXCR. The top ten clones hold 10% to 15% of a sample with fewer than 950,000 distinct CDR3 sequences, around 34% of them seen once. The CDR3 contains 16 residues. Per the germline V gene, CDR1 is DFQATT and CDR2 is SNEGSKA (reference sequence). V lost 5 bases and J lost 5; bases outside the gene matches: 13.

The clonotype originates from a man between 18 and 29 years old in good health. The sequenced sample consisted of blood. The chain carries TRBV20-1 and TRBJ1-5; 9 bases are shared with TRBD1. CDR3 loop: CSAYLNRGLIDQPQHF. In DNA, the CDR3 is TGCAGTGCTTACCTTAACAGGGGGCTCATTGATCAGCCCCAGCATTTT.